A single sample gave rise to the 14 T cell receptor beta chains below, sequenced in a study of PD-1 blockade in classical Hodgkin lymphoma (dated by TCRdb to 2018 to 2021). Library construction relied on the immunoSEQ multiplex PCR assay. TCRdb holds this immuneACCESS table with in-frame rearrangements only. Some clones are missing; in checked studies, unresolved V genes explain under half, and the rest has no known cause. For this sample there are some 7,000 clones; approximately 60% appear just once. Roughly a tenth of the sample rests with the top ten. Sample time point, as interpreted from the label and publication: cycle 4 day 1 (C4D1), after around six weeks of nivolumab. Relapse after autologous stem cell transplantation had occurred in all trial patients, and cohorts A, B and C were distinguished by prior brentuximab vedotin exposure. Magnetic negative selection with a Miltenyi CD8+ T cell isolation kit was used to purify CD8+ T cells from thawed PBMCs.

The specimen was CD8+ T cells from blood, collected before the fourth cycle of nivolumab. These TCRs come from a human donor with classical Hodgkin lymphoma.

The chain combines TRBV2 with TRBJ2-7, with D tentatively TRBD1 (6 bases). This CDR3 is 12 amino acids long. Trimming took off 4 bases at V and 10 bases at J, with 14 bases between the two ends. Germline V gene data show CDR1 as SNHLY and CDR2 as FYNNEI. The CDR3 is CASSVTGTEQYF. The CDR3 DNA is TGTGCCAGCAGTGTTACAGGGACGGAACAGTACTTC.

The chain recombines TRBV7-6 with TRBJ2-7; 8 nucleotides match TRBD1. Germline-derived CDR1 and CDR2 are SGHVS and FNYEAQ. This CDR3 comprises 13 residues. V gave up 5 bases and J gave up 4 bases; unmatched junction bases: 4. DNA for the CDR3: TGTGCCAGCAGCCCGTGGACAGGGTACGAGCAGTACTTC. Encoded protein: CASSPWTGYEQYF.

The sample holds one count of this clone. The chain combines TRBV5-4 with TRBJ1-5; D unresolved. Germline CDR1 is SGHNT and CDR2 is YYREEE (reference sequence). This CDR3 has 15 residues. V gave up 0 bases and J gave up 0 bases, with 7 bases separating them. CDR3 DNA sequence: TGTGCCAGCAGCTTGGGGAAACTTAGCAATCAGCCCCAGCATTTT. This encodes CASSLGKLSNQPQHF.

The chain couples TRBV4-1 to TRBJ1-1; 10 bases are shared with TRBD1. Germline trimming cut 4 bases from V and 3 bases from J; bases unmatched to any gene: 8. The CDR3 is made up of 16 amino acids. The germline gives CDR1 MGHRA, CDR2 YSYEKL. The CDR3 is CASSRETGGVYTEAFF. In nucleotides, the CDR3 is TGCGCCAGCAGCCGCGAGACAGGGGGCGTTTACACTGAAGCTTTCTTT.

Relative to its sample, this clone is medium-sized. V gene TRBV5-6 combines with J gene TRBJ2-7, with TRBD1 identical over 7 bases. The CDR3 runs 14 residues. Germline lookup yields CDR1 SGHDT and CDR2 YYEEEE. The V gene end was trimmed by 4 bases and the J gene end by 2 bases; junction bases not matched to a gene: 6. CDR3 nucleotide sequence: TGTGCCAGCAGCGCGACGGGACAGCCCTACGAGCAGTACTTC. Its translation is CASSATGQPYEQYF.

The J gene is TRBJ2-1, the V gene TRBV5-3, with D uncertain. TRBV5-3 is noted as an ORF with a role that remains uncertain. The V end was cut by 8 bases, the J end by 2 bases, with 17 bases between. The CDR3 is 15 residues long. The CDR3, as DNA: TGTGCCAGCCTCGCAAGCGAACATCCCTACAATGAGCAGTTCTTC. Protein product: CASLASEHPYNEQFF.

This clone is classed as medium-sized. The chain has TRBV5-1 and TRBJ1-1; no clear D. The germline V and J ends were trimmed by 1 base and 6 bases, with 10 bases remaining between them. CDR1 SGHRS and CDR2 YFSETQ come from the germline V gene. The CDR3 spans 13 residues. This CDR3 is CASSLNGYAEAFF. The DNA of the CDR3 is TGCGCCAGCAGCTTGAACGGGTACGCTGAAGCTTTCTTT.

This chain joins TRBV11-2 and TRBJ2-3, with 7 bases lining up with TRBD1. The junction had 8 bases not matched to a gene; V was cut back by 4 bases and J by 1 base. The CDR3 loop spans 16 amino acids. CDR1 and CDR2 from the germline V gene are SGHAT and FQNNGV. CDR3 in amino acids: CASSWSRGSRTDTQYF. The CDR3 DNA is TGTGCCAGCAGCTGGAGCAGGGGGTCGCGCACAGATACGCAGTATTTT.

In its sample, this clone was seen once. This sequence joins TRBV4-2 and TRBJ2-7; 12 bases agree with TRBD1. J lost 6 bases, V lost 0 bases, and 3 bases had no gene match. The CDR3 is 15 amino acids. CDR1 is LGHNA and CDR2 is YNFKEQ in the germline V gene. CDR3 DNA: TGTGCCAGCAGCCAAGAGGGGACAGGGGGCGTCGAGCAGTACTTC. This codes for CASSQEGTGGVEQYF.

The genes are TRBV7-9 and TRBJ2-7; 10 bases map to TRBD2. The CDR3 has 14 amino acids. CDR1 SEHNR and CDR2 FQNEAQ come from the germline V gene (reference sequence). The junction had 6 bases not matched to a gene; V was cut back by 5 bases and J by 5 bases. CDR3 sequence: CASSPLAGLDEQYF. The DNA of the CDR3 is TGTGCCAGCAGCCCACTAGCGGGACTAGACGAGCAGTACTTC.

This clone was observed a few times. The chain links TRBV28 to TRBJ2-7; D remains unclear. Germline lookup yields CDR1 MDHEN and CDR2 SYDVKM. The CDR3 is 15 amino acids. V was trimmed by 3 bases and J by 5 bases, leaving 17 bases between them. The CDR3 DNA follows: TGTGCCAGCAGTTTGGTAGGGCCTGGATCAAACGAGCAGTACTTC. Protein sequence: CASSLVGPGSNEQYF.

This chain joins TRBV7-9 and TRBJ1-4, with 7 bases identical to TRBD1. Germline CDR1 is SEHNR and CDR2 is FQNEAQ (reference sequence). V lost 5 bases to trimming and J lost 4 bases; unmatched junction nucleotides: 4. The CDR3 spans 14 residues. In DNA, the CDR3 is TGTGCCAGCAGCCCCTGGGACAGTAATGAAAAACTGTTTTTT. Residues: CASSPWDSNEKLFF.

By sample share, this clone is medium-sized (0.01 to 0.1%). This chain connects TRBV19 to TRBJ1-6; a possible D gene is TRBD1 (5 bases). The CDR3 totals 15 residues. Germline CDR1 LNHDA, CDR2 SQIVND (reference sequence). Deletions cut 6 bases from V and 7 bases from J, with 16 bases between. The CDR3 nucleotides are TGTGCCAGTAGACTAACGGGACGGGGGAATTCACCCCTCCACTTT. Its protein product is CASRLTGRGNSPLHF.

This sequence joins TRBV7-8 and TRBJ2-5; 11 bases fit TRBD2. V shed 5 bases and J 2 bases; nucleotides not matched to a gene: 10. Germline V lookup: CDR1 SGHVS, CDR2 FQNEAQ. The CDR3 loop spans 17 amino acids. CDR3 sequence (DNA): TGTGCCAGCAGCCGACTAGCGGGACTTCCTTCTCAAGAGACCCAGTACTTC. Its translation is CASSRLAGLPSQETQYF.